One sample yielded the 30 T cell receptor beta chains listed below, sequenced in a study of blood T cell repertoires in COVID-19. Using immunoSEQ multiplex PCR, the repertoire was profiled, and TCRdb retains in-frame clones only, with some absent. The top ten clones hold about 1% of a sample with some 290,000 clones, 90% of them seen once. Specimen: peripheral blood. The receptors stem from a woman between 35 and 50 years old with COVID-19, enrolled during active disease.

The chain couples TRBV7-6 to TRBJ1-5; possibly TRBD1 for D (6 bases). Per the germline V gene, CDR1 is SGHVS and CDR2 is FNYEAQ. V lost 5 bases and J lost 6, with 11 bases in between. CDR3 length: 13 residues. The CDR3 reads CASSPGGAQPQHF. The CDR3 region has the DNA TGTGCCAGCAGCCCCGGGGGGGCTCAGCCCCAGCATTTT.

The chain carries TRBV5-1 and TRBJ2-5; perhaps TRBD1 as D (5 bases). The CDR3 runs 14 residues. Germline V gives CDR1 SGHRS, CDR2 YFSETQ. The ends were cut back, 2 bases at V and 5 bases at J, with 13 bases in the middle. The CDR3 protein is CASSLTGGEETQYF. In DNA, the CDR3 is TGCGCCAGCAGCTTAACAGGCGGCGAGGAGACCCAGTACTTC.

The chain is built from TRBV7-6 and TRBJ2-1; a possible D gene is TRBD1 (5 bases). Germline CDR1 SGHVS, CDR2 FNYEAQ. CDR3 length equals 16 residues. V lost 5 bases, J lost 0 bases, and 14 bases lay in between. The CDR3 DNA sequence: TGTGCCAGCAGCGCTACCGGAACAGGCTCCTACAATGAGCAGTTCTTC. This sequence encodes CASSATGTGSYNEQFF.

The chain employs TRBV28 and TRBJ2-7; D not resolved. CDR1 MDHEN and CDR2 SYDVKM come from the germline V gene. V lost 7 bases and J lost 0, with 10 bases in between. The CDR3 consists of 13 residues. CDR3 amino acids: CASKRVLSYEQYF. In DNA form, the CDR3 reads TGTGCCAGCAAACGGGTGCTCTCCTACGAGCAGTACTTC.

The chain's CDR3 is CASSYGPQGWDEAFF. The CDR3 region has the DNA TGTGCCAGCAGTTACGGTCCTCAGGGGTGGGATGAAGCTTTCTTT. The V call is TRBV6-5, the J call TRBJ1-1; D possibly corresponds to TRBD1 (6 bases). Germline CDR1 is MNHEY and CDR2 is SVGAGI. The CDR3 totals 15 residues. Trimming stripped 2 bases from V and 7 bases from J, with 17 bases between.

The CDR3 coding sequence is TGTGCCAGCAGTTTATCGCCCAGGGGTCAGCCCCAGCATTTT. Its translation is CASSLSPRGQPQHF. The chain combines TRBV27 with TRBJ1-5; D is perhaps TRBD1 (6 bases). Germline V lookup: CDR1 MNHEY, CDR2 SMNVEV (reference sequence). V gave up 0 bases and J gave up 6 bases, with 9 bases separating them. This CDR3 contains 14 residues.

This chain uses TRBV5-4 with TRBJ2-1; 15 bases agree with TRBD2. The CDR3 covers 17 residues. V lost 4 bases, J lost 7 bases, and 9 bases stayed unmatched. Germline V gives CDR1 SGHNT, CDR2 YYREEE (reference sequence). CDR3 residues: CASSPSRTSGRVNEQFF. The CDR3, as DNA: TGTGCCAGCAGCCCATCTCGGACTAGCGGGAGGGTAAATGAGCAGTTCTTC.

V gene TRBV29-1 combines with J gene TRBJ2-7, with D perhaps TRBD1 (5 bases). V shed 4 bases and J shed 3 bases, with 7 bases lying between them. The CDR3 runs to 11 residues. Per the germline V gene, CDR1 is SQVTM and CDR2 is ANQGSEA. The CDR3 sequence is CSVGTFYEQYF. The CDR3 DNA is TGCAGCGTTGGGACATTCTACGAGCAGTACTTC.

V usage is TRBV24-1 and J usage is TRBJ2-5, with TRBD1 matching over 8 bases. This CDR3 has 15 residues. With 4 bases clipped from V and 2 bases from J, the junction kept 5 bases outside the gene matches. Germline assignment: CDR1 KGHDR and CDR2 SFDVKD. CDR3 bases: TGTGCCACCAGTGAACGACAGGGGTTACAAGAGACCCAGTACTTC. Translated, it gives CATSERQGLQETQYF.

The chain is built from TRBV15 and TRBJ2-7; D remains unclear. This CDR3 has 15 residues. Trimming took 0 bases from V and 3 from J, leaving 12 bases between them. Germline CDR1 is LNHNV and CDR2 is YYDKDF (reference sequence). This chain's CDR3 is CATSRDPQASYEQYF. CDR3 nucleotide sequence: TGTGCCACCAGCAGAGACCCTCAAGCTAGCTACGAGCAGTACTTC.

There are a few counts of this clone. This chain joins TRBV9 and TRBJ2-1; a possible D gene is TRBD2 (6 bases). Germline V lookup: CDR1 SGDLS, CDR2 YYNGEE. V was trimmed by 3 bases and J by 3 bases, leaving 16 bases between them. The CDR3 has 16 residues. CDR3 coding DNA: TGTGCCAGCAGCGCGAAGATCCGGGACTTCTACAATGAGCAGTTCTTC. It codes for CASSAKIRDFYNEQFF. Full variable domain (remainder filled in from reference TRBV9 and TRBJ2-1): DSGVTQTPKHLITATGQRVTLRCSPRSGDLSVYWYQQSLDQGLQFLIQYYNGEERAKGNILERFSAQQFPDLHSELNLSSLELGDSALYFCASSAKIRDFYNEQFFGPGTRLTVL.

This sequence joins TRBV28 and TRBJ2-7; D is unclear. Per the germline V gene, CDR1 is MDHEN and CDR2 is SYDVKM. The CDR3 loop spans 12 amino acids. V lost 3 bases to trimming and J lost 2 bases, with 5 bases between them. CDR3 loop: CASSFTTYEQYF. The CDR3 DNA follows: TGTGCCAGCAGTTTTACTACCTACGAGCAGTACTTC.

The chain has TRBV6-5 and TRBJ1-2; a weak D match, TRBD1 (5 bases). V lost 8 bases and J 4 bases, leaving 14 bases between the germline ends. The CDR3 spans 13 residues. Germline V gene sequence: CDR1 MNHEY, CDR2 SVGAGI. The DNA for the CDR3 is TGTGCCAGCTGGGGTCGGGACTCCTATGGCTACACCTTC. Protein: CASWGRDSYGYTF.

The chain combines TRBV19 with TRBJ1-4; 7 nucleotides align to TRBD1. Germline values: CDR1 LNHDA, CDR2 SQIVND (reference sequence). This CDR3 region has 15 residues. V gave up 4 bases and J gave up 8 bases; unmatched junction bases: 10. CDR3 protein: CASSTRTGEGEKLFF. For the CDR3, the DNA is TGTGCCAGTAGTACGAGGACAGGAGAGGGGGAAAAACTGTTTTTT. The full variable domain, completed using reference TRBV19 and TRBJ1-4, is DGGITQSPKYLFRKEGQNVTLSCEQNLNHDAMYWYRQDPGQGLRLIYYSQIVNDFQKGDIAEGYSVSREKKESFPLTVTSAQKNPTAFYLCASSTRTGEGEKLFFGSGTQLSVL.

V gene TRBV7-2 combines with J gene TRBJ1-2; D may be TRBD1 (5 bases). The CDR3 runs 15 residues. Germline V gene data show CDR1 as SGHTA and CDR2 as FQGNSA. With 2 bases removed from V and 4 bases from J, the gap between germline ends came to 14 bases. The CDR3 loop is CASSLSAGGAYGYTF. Here the CDR3 DNA reads TGTGCCAGCAGCTTATCCGCCGGAGGGGCCTATGGCTACACCTTC.

CDR3 sequence reads: CASSLPGGYGYTF. CDR3 bases: TGTGCCAGCAGCCTTCCGGGGGGCTATGGCTACACCTTC. The chain has TRBV5-4 and TRBJ1-2; D might be TRBD1 (5 bases). There are 13 residues in the CDR3. The V and J ends lost 4 bases and 4 bases respectively, with 11 bases between them. In germline, CDR1 is SGHNT, CDR2 YYREEE (reference sequence).

This chain uses TRBV5-6 with TRBJ2-1, with TRBD2 matching 8 bases. The length of the CDR3 is 15 residues. J lost 7 bases, V lost 5 bases, and 11 bases had no gene match. Germline V CDR1 and CDR2: SGHDT, YYEEEE. The CDR3: CASRFPGGPGNEQFF. CDR3 DNA: TGTGCCAGCAGGTTCCCGGGGGGGCCGGGGAATGAGCAGTTCTTC.

The chain links TRBV6-4 to TRBJ2-3, with D unclear. Germline CDR1 MRHNA, CDR2 SNTAGT. This CDR3 comprises 13 residues. V lost 2 bases and J lost 3, with 6 bases in between. In nucleotides, the CDR3 is TGTGCCAGCAGTGACCGCGGTACAGATACGCAGTATTTT. Translated: CASSDRGTDTQYF.

The chain couples TRBV7-2 to TRBJ2-1; 9 bases fit TRBD1. CDR1 is SGHTA and CDR2 is FQGNSA in the germline V gene. The CDR3 is 15 residues long. The V segment lost 4 bases and the J segment 9 bases; nucleotides outside the gene matches: 10. The CDR3 DNA reads TGTGCCAGCAGCTCTCAGTGGGGACAGGGCAGTGAGCAGTTCTTC. Encoded protein: CASSSQWGQGSEQFF. The full variable domain, with the rest looked up from reference TRBV7-2 and TRBJ2-1, is GAGVSQSPSNKVTEKGKDVELRCDPISGHTALYWYRQSLGQGLEFLIYFQGNSAPDKSGLPSDRFSAERTGGSVSTLTIQRTQQEDSAVYLCASSSQWGQGSEQFFGPGTRLTVL.

This rearrangement joins TRBV9 to TRBJ2-1; 7 nucleotides match TRBD1. Per the germline V gene, CDR1 is SGDLS and CDR2 is YYNGEE. The CDR3 has 14 residues. V was clipped by 0 bases and J by 5 bases; unmatched bases: 2. CDR3: CASSVGGQDNEQFF. The CDR3 DNA is TGTGCCAGCAGCGTAGGAGGACAGGACAATGAGCAGTTCTTC.

This clone showed up just once. The rearrangement links TRBV3-1 (or the pseudogene TRBV3-2) to TRBJ2-5; 14 positions match TRBD2. The V gene's germline CDR1 is LGHDT and CDR2 YNNKEL (reference sequence). The CDR3 has 15 amino acids. J lost 5 bases, V lost 5 bases, and 4 bases had no gene match. The CDR3 loop reads CASSGLAGGPETQYF. CDR3 nucleotides: TGTGCCAGCAGCGGACTAGCGGGAGGTCCGGAGACCCAGTACTTC.

This sequence joins TRBV19 and TRBJ2-3; TRBD1 agrees at 7 bases. With V trimmed by 4 bases and J by 1 base, 5 bases remained unmatched. The CDR3 is 15 amino acids. The germline V gene has CDR1 LNHDA and CDR2 SQIVND (reference sequence). In DNA form, the CDR3 reads TGTGCCAGTAGTAGATTAGGGGGCGGCACAGATACGCAGTATTTT. Amino acids: CASSRLGGGTDTQYF.

The genes are TRBV4-3 and TRBJ2-2, with TRBD1 identical over 9 bases. Germline assignment: CDR1 LGHNA and CDR2 YSLEER. Trimming cost V 1 base and J 7 bases; bases outside gene matches: 10. The CDR3 extends over 17 amino acids. As DNA, the CDR3 is TGCGCCAGCAGCCAAGGCGTACAGGGGGCGCGAAGCGGGGAGCTGTTTTTT. This translates into CASSQGVQGARSGELFF.

The rearrangement joins TRBV12-5 to TRBJ1-1; D may be TRBD1 (5 bases). The V end lost 3 bases, the J end lost 0 bases, and 11 bases lay between the germline ends. The CDR3 length is 15 residues. The germline gives CDR1 LGHNT, CDR2 FRNRAP. The CDR3 bases are TGTGCTAGTGGTTTAGGAAAGGGGATGAACACTGAAGCTTTCTTT. Amino acid sequence: CASGLGKGMNTEAFF.

The sample holds a few counts of this clone. J is TRBJ1-2 and V is TRBV5-8; the D gene is possibly TRBD1 (6 bases). Germline CDR1 reads SGHTS; CDR2 reads YDEGEE. V gave up 5 bases and J gave up 7 bases, with 24 bases separating them. The CDR3 consists of 16 residues. DNA of the CDR3: TGTGCCAGCAGTTTTTACCGGGACACTATAAGGGGTGGCTACACCTTC. Amino acids: CASSFYRDTIRGGYTF. Together with reference TRBV5-8 and TRBJ1-2, the CDR3 gives the full variable domain: EAGVTQSPTHLIKTRGQQATLRCSPISGHTSVYWYQQALGLGLQFLLWYDEGEERNRGNFPPRFSGRQFPNYSSELNVNALELEDSALYLCASSFYRDTIRGGYTFGSGTRLTVV.

The rearrangement joins TRBV7-3 to TRBJ1-1; the D gene is possibly TRBD1 (5 bases). This CDR3 is built from 17 residues. Germline V CDR1 and CDR2: SGHTA, FQGTGA. V was shortened by 0 bases and J by 1 base, with 15 bases between the two germline ends. The CDR3 bases are TGTGCCAGCAGCTTAACTCGAGACAGCCTGACGAACACTGAAGCTTTCTTT. It is translated as CASSLTRDSLTNTEAFF.

This chain connects TRBV7-2 to TRBJ1-1; D is uncertain. The germline gives CDR1 SGHTA, CDR2 FQGNSA. The CDR3 runs 13 residues. Trimming took off 2 bases at V and 4 bases at J, with 8 bases between the two ends. This CDR3 reads CASSLMEITEAFF. For the CDR3, the DNA is TGTGCCAGCAGCTTAATGGAGATCACTGAAGCTTTCTTT.

This chain uses TRBV9 with TRBJ2-1; 13 bases agree with TRBD2. There are 17 residues in the CDR3. The germline CDR1 and CDR2 sequences are SGDLS and YYNGEE. V lost 4 bases and J lost 0; bases outside the gene matches: 4. CDR3 DNA sequence: TGTGCCAGCAGCATGACTAGCGGGAGGTTCTCCTACAATGAGCAGTTCTTC. Protein: CASSMTSGRFSYNEQFF.

The chain is built from TRBV12-1 and TRBJ2-1; no DNA check was done on the table's D call, TRBD2. TRBV12-1 is a pseudogene locus. The CDR3 consists of 16 residues. CDR3 DNA: TGTGCCAGCAGCTCGGAAACTAGCCTCCCTTTCGGTGAGCAGTTCTTC. Translation: CASSSETSLPFGEQFF.

This clone showed up just a few times. The chain carries TRBV6-5 and TRBJ2-5, with 9 bases matching TRBD1. V dropped 2 bases and J dropped 2; count of bases not matched to a gene: 3. Germline lookup yields CDR1 MNHEY and CDR2 SVGAGI. This CDR3 is built from 15 residues. CDR3: CASSYTGTGQETQYF. The CDR3, as DNA: TGTGCCAGCAGTTACACAGGGACAGGGCAAGAGACCCAGTACTTC.